This is a list of T cell receptor beta chains from one sample in a study of T cell responses to AZD1222 COVID-19 vaccine. Profiled with immunoSEQ multiplex PCR; TCRdb holds only in-frame clones, not every one. The table includes 100,000 to 150,000 clones, about 91% detected once. The sequenced sample was peripheral blood, obtained 28 days after the second AZD1222 dose. These receptors were taken from an adult who received the AZD1222 COVID-19 vaccine. CDR3s include the opening cysteine and the closing phenylalanine or tryptophan. The D gene is left open where the match is weak. Only some rows state a clone size, as once, few, many or a class for expanded clones.

cdr3_nt: TGTGCCAGTAGTACCGAACAGGGACTCTCTGAAAAACTGTTTTTT
cdr3_aa: CASSTEQGLSEKLFF
clone_size: .
cdr3_length: 15
v_call: TRBV19
d_call: .
j_call: TRBJ1-4

cdr3_nt: TGTGCCAGCAGCCAAGGTTGGGACAGGGTTAGAACCTTC
cdr3_aa: CASSQGWDRVRTF
clone_size: .
cdr3_length: 13
v_call: TRBV7-3
d_call: TRBD1
j_call: TRBJ1-2

cdr3_nt: TGTGCCAGCAGCCCCTTGACGGACAGGGGACCCTATGGCTACACCTTC
cdr3_aa: CASSPLTDRGPYGYTF
clone_size: once
cdr3_length: 16
v_call: TRBV3-1/TRBV3-2
d_call: TRBD1
j_call: TRBJ1-2

cdr3_nt: TGTGCCAGCAGTTGGGCGGCTTCACCCCTCCACTTT
cdr3_aa: CASSWAASPLHF
clone_size: .
cdr3_length: 12
v_call: TRBV6-2/TRBV6-3
d_call: .
j_call: TRBJ1-6

cdr3_nt: TGTGCCAGCAGTTACACCTACACAGATACGCAGTATTTT
cdr3_aa: CASSYTYTDTQYF
clone_size: .
cdr3_length: 13
v_call: TRBV6-5
d_call: .
j_call: TRBJ2-3

cdr3_nt: TGTGCCAGTAGCTTCACAGGGGAGTTTGGCTACACCTTC
cdr3_aa: CASSFTGEFGYTF
clone_size: .
cdr3_length: 13
v_call: TRBV19
d_call: TRBD1
j_call: TRBJ1-2

cdr3_nt: TGTGCCAGCAGCTTGGCGGACGGCTATGGCTACACCTTC
cdr3_aa: CASSLADGYGYTF
clone_size: .
cdr3_length: 13
v_call: TRBV5-4
d_call: .
j_call: TRBJ1-2

cdr3_nt: TGTGCCAGTAGTATAGGGGCGGGGTTTCCCTACGAGCAGTACTTC
cdr3_aa: CASSIGAGFPYEQYF
clone_size: .
cdr3_length: 15
v_call: TRBV19
d_call: .
j_call: TRBJ2-7

cdr3_nt: TGTGCTAGTGCCCGGACAGGGAACACCGGGGAGCTGTTTTTT
cdr3_aa: CASARTGNTGELFF
clone_size: .
cdr3_length: 14
v_call: TRBV12-5
d_call: TRBD1
j_call: TRBJ2-2

cdr3_nt: TGTGCCAGCAGTTCGGCTGGGTCATACAATGAGCAGTTCTTC
cdr3_aa: CASSSAGSYNEQFF
clone_size: once
cdr3_length: 14
v_call: TRBV28
d_call: .
j_call: TRBJ2-1

cdr3_nt: TGCAGTGCTAGTCGGGGTGCCGCGACCAATGAGCAGTTCTTC
cdr3_aa: CSASRGAATNEQFF
clone_size: .
cdr3_length: 14
v_call: TRBV20-1
d_call: .
j_call: TRBJ2-1

cdr3_nt: TGTGCCAGCCTTATCTCAGGCGGCGGGGAGCTGTTTTTT
cdr3_aa: CASLISGGGELFF
clone_size: .
cdr3_length: 13
v_call: TRBV12-3/TRBV12-4
d_call: .
j_call: TRBJ2-2

cdr3_nt: TGTGCCAGTAGTATCGGGACTAGAGGGCACGAGCAGTACTTC
cdr3_aa: CASSIGTRGHEQYF
clone_size: .
cdr3_length: 14
v_call: TRBV19
d_call: TRBD2
j_call: TRBJ2-7

cdr3_nt: TGTGCCAGCAGCTTGGGGGGACCGAGCCAGAGGGGAACTGAAGCTTTCTTT
cdr3_aa: CASSLGGPSQRGTEAFF
clone_size: .
cdr3_length: 17
v_call: TRBV5-5
d_call: .
j_call: TRBJ1-1

cdr3_nt: TGTGCCAGCAGTGAAACGGGGAACTCACCCCTCCACTTT
cdr3_aa: CASSETGNSPLHF
clone_size: .
cdr3_length: 13
v_call: TRBV25-1
d_call: .
j_call: TRBJ1-6

cdr3_nt: TGTGCCAGCAGTTACTCGTTTAGGGGGCAGGGCTACACCTTC
cdr3_aa: CASSYSFRGQGYTF
clone_size: .
cdr3_length: 14
v_call: TRBV6-5
d_call: TRBD1
j_call: TRBJ1-2

cdr3_nt: TGTGCCAGCAGCCCGACAGTTCCCGGAAACACCATATATTTT
cdr3_aa: CASSPTVPGNTIYF
clone_size: .
cdr3_length: 14
v_call: TRBV7-2
d_call: .
j_call: TRBJ1-3

cdr3_nt: TGTGCCAGCAGCGGGGCTTGGGGTGGAACTGAAGCTTTCTTT
cdr3_aa: CASSGAWGGTEAFF
clone_size: .
cdr3_length: 14
v_call: TRBV7-2
d_call: .
j_call: TRBJ1-1

cdr3_nt: TGTGCCAGCAGCGTAAGGGACAGCTCGGCGGGTACGCAGTATTTT
cdr3_aa: CASSVRDSSAGTQYF
clone_size: .
cdr3_length: 15
v_call: TRBV7-2
d_call: TRBD1
j_call: TRBJ2-3

cdr3_nt: TGTGCCAGCAGCAACCGGTTTGGTCGGGGGAACAATGAGCAGTTCTTC
cdr3_aa: CASSNRFGRGNNEQFF
clone_size: .
cdr3_length: 16
v_call: TRBV11-2
d_call: .
j_call: TRBJ2-1

cdr3_nt: TGTGCCAGCAGCTTAGGGGTGGTGAGCTATGGCTACACCTTC
cdr3_aa: CASSLGVVSYGYTF
clone_size: .
cdr3_length: 14
v_call: TRBV7-9
d_call: .
j_call: TRBJ1-2

cdr3_nt: TGTGCCAGCTCACCGGACAGGGGGAACACTGAAGCTTTCTTT
cdr3_aa: CASSPDRGNTEAFF
clone_size: .
cdr3_length: 14
v_call: TRBV18
d_call: TRBD1
j_call: TRBJ1-1

cdr3_nt: TGTGCCAGCAGTTTTCTGGGCCACCAAGAGACCCAGTACTTC
cdr3_aa: CASSFLGHQETQYF
clone_size: .
cdr3_length: 14
v_call: TRBV5-5
d_call: .
j_call: TRBJ2-5

cdr3_nt: TGTGCCAGCAGACCTAGCGGGGGGCTTCAAGAGACCCAGTACTTC
cdr3_aa: CASRPSGGLQETQYF
clone_size: .
cdr3_length: 15
v_call: TRBV6-5
d_call: TRBD2
j_call: TRBJ2-5

cdr3_nt: TGTGCCAGCACTGCGACAGGGGGCGCAGGCTACACCTTC
cdr3_aa: CASTATGGAGYTF
clone_size: .
cdr3_length: 13
v_call: TRBV25-1
d_call: TRBD1
j_call: TRBJ1-2

cdr3_nt: TGTGCCAGCAGCTTAGATCTAGTGGGAGGGCCCGCGGGCACCGGGGAGCTGTTTTTT
cdr3_aa: CASSLDLVGGPAGTGELFF
clone_size: .
cdr3_length: 19
v_call: TRBV7-3
d_call: TRBD2
j_call: TRBJ2-2

cdr3_nt: TGTGCCAGCAGTCCCGGGCTGAACACTGAAGCTTTCTTT
cdr3_aa: CASSPGLNTEAFF
clone_size: .
cdr3_length: 13
v_call: TRBV12-3/TRBV12-4
d_call: .
j_call: TRBJ1-1

cdr3_nt: TGTGCCAGCAGCCGCCCAAGGGGCGATCCCGATCAAGAGACCCAGTACTTC
cdr3_aa: CASSRPRGDPDQETQYF
clone_size: .
cdr3_length: 17
v_call: TRBV7-9
d_call: .
j_call: TRBJ2-5

cdr3_nt: TGTGCCAGCAGCCAAGATCAGGGGGGGATCACCGGGGAGCTGTTTTTT
cdr3_aa: CASSQDQGGITGELFF
clone_size: .
cdr3_length: 16
v_call: TRBV14
d_call: .
j_call: TRBJ2-2

cdr3_nt: TGTGCCAGCAGCATTCAGGGGGATCAGCCCCAGCATTTT
cdr3_aa: CASSIQGDQPQHF
clone_size: .
cdr3_length: 13
v_call: TRBV7-9
d_call: TRBD1
j_call: TRBJ1-5

cdr3_nt: TGTGCCAGCAGCGTAGGGGACGGGGGGTACGAGCAGTACTTC
cdr3_aa: CASSVGDGGYEQYF
clone_size: .
cdr3_length: 14
v_call: TRBV7-9
d_call: TRBD2
j_call: TRBJ2-7

cdr3_nt: TGTGCCATCAGTGTTAACGGCGAGACCCAGTACTTC
cdr3_aa: CAISVNGETQYF
clone_size: .
cdr3_length: 12
v_call: TRBV10-3
d_call: .
j_call: TRBJ2-5

cdr3_nt: TGCAGCGTTCGCGAGGCAGGGGGAAACACCATATATTTT
cdr3_aa: CSVREAGGNTIYF
clone_size: .
cdr3_length: 13
v_call: TRBV29-1
d_call: .
j_call: TRBJ1-3

cdr3_nt: TGTGCCAGCAGCCTCCCAGGGGCATCTGGAAACACCATATATTTT
cdr3_aa: CASSLPGASGNTIYF
clone_size: few
cdr3_length: 15
v_call: TRBV5-5
d_call: .
j_call: TRBJ1-3

cdr3_nt: TGTGCCAGCAGGGCTAGGTCGTTAGTCACTGAAGCTTTCTTT
cdr3_aa: CASRARSLVTEAFF
clone_size: .
cdr3_length: 14
v_call: TRBV6-5
d_call: .
j_call: TRBJ1-1

cdr3_nt: TGTGCCAGCAGCATTCGGACAGGGGTGAAAGCTTTCTTT
cdr3_aa: CASSIRTGVKAFF
clone_size: .
cdr3_length: 13
v_call: TRBV7-8
d_call: TRBD1
j_call: TRBJ1-1

cdr3_nt: TGTGCCAGCAGCGTAGCTCGACAGGGGGAGGTCTATGGCTACACCTTC
cdr3_aa: CASSVARQGEVYGYTF
clone_size: .
cdr3_length: 16
v_call: TRBV9
d_call: TRBD1
j_call: TRBJ1-2

cdr3_nt: TGTGCCAGCAGAACCGACGGAACTAACTATGGCTACACCTTC
cdr3_aa: CASRTDGTNYGYTF
clone_size: .
cdr3_length: 14
v_call: TRBV6-5
d_call: .
j_call: TRBJ1-2

cdr3_nt: TGTGCCACCAGTGACTTCGGGACGGTGCTTGAAGCTTTCTTT
cdr3_aa: CATSDFGTVLEAFF
clone_size: .
cdr3_length: 14
v_call: TRBV24-1
d_call: .
j_call: TRBJ1-1

cdr3_nt: TGTGCCAGCAGTGAAGCTCCGGGATCCTACGAGCAGTACTTC
cdr3_aa: CASSEAPGSYEQYF
clone_size: .
cdr3_length: 14
v_call: TRBV6-1
d_call: .
j_call: TRBJ2-7

cdr3_nt: TGCGCCAGCAGCTTTACAGGGGAGAACTACGAGCAGTACTTC
cdr3_aa: CASSFTGENYEQYF
clone_size: .
cdr3_length: 14
v_call: TRBV5-1
d_call: TRBD1
j_call: TRBJ2-7

cdr3_nt: TGCGCCAGCAGCTTGGAGACAGAGAATTCACCCCTCCACTTT
cdr3_aa: CASSLETENSPLHF
clone_size: .
cdr3_length: 14
v_call: TRBV5-1
d_call: .
j_call: TRBJ1-6

cdr3_nt: TGTGCCAGCAGTTCCGGACTAGCGGCGAACACCGGGGAGCTGTTTTTT
cdr3_aa: CASSSGLAANTGELFF
clone_size: .
cdr3_length: 16
v_call: TRBV6-2/TRBV6-3
d_call: TRBD2
j_call: TRBJ2-2

cdr3_nt: TGTGCCAGCAGCACCGGCGGTACTCATGGAAACACCATATATTTT
cdr3_aa: CASSTGGTHGNTIYF
clone_size: .
cdr3_length: 15
v_call: TRBV6-5
d_call: .
j_call: TRBJ1-3

cdr3_nt: TGTGCCAGCTCACCACCCGGGCTGGGGAGGCTACCAGATACGCAGTATTTT
cdr3_aa: CASSPPGLGRLPDTQYF
clone_size: .
cdr3_length: 17
v_call: TRBV18
d_call: .
j_call: TRBJ2-3

cdr3_nt: TGTGCCAGCTCACCAACTACAGGGGGCACTGAAGCTTTCTTT
cdr3_aa: CASSPTTGGTEAFF
clone_size: .
cdr3_length: 14
v_call: TRBV18
d_call: TRBD1
j_call: TRBJ1-1

cdr3_nt: TGCGCCAGCAGCTTGGTGGGGGGCTCCTACAATGAGCAGTTCTTC
cdr3_aa: CASSLVGGSYNEQFF
clone_size: .
cdr3_length: 15
v_call: TRBV5-1
d_call: .
j_call: TRBJ2-1

cdr3_nt: TGTGCCAGCAGCAAAGACGGACGAGGGTCTCTCAACTATGGCTACACCTTC
cdr3_aa: CASSKDGRGSLNYGYTF
clone_size: .
cdr3_length: 17
v_call: TRBV27
d_call: .
j_call: TRBJ1-2

cdr3_nt: TGTGCCAGCTCAATGGCGGGGGTTCGGAGCACTGAAGCTTTCTTT
cdr3_aa: CASSMAGVRSTEAFF
clone_size: .
cdr3_length: 15
v_call: TRBV18
d_call: .
j_call: TRBJ1-1

cdr3_nt: TGTGCCAGCTCGCAAGGTAGCGAGCAGTACTTC
cdr3_aa: CASSQGSEQYF
clone_size: few
cdr3_length: 11
v_call: TRBV18
d_call: .
j_call: TRBJ2-7

cdr3_nt: TGTGCCAGTAGTGTTTGGGGTGATCAGCCCCAGCATTTT
cdr3_aa: CASSVWGDQPQHF
clone_size: once
cdr3_length: 13
v_call: TRBV19
d_call: .
j_call: TRBJ1-5

cdr3_nt: TGTGCCAGCAGCCGTGGGGCAGGGGTCTATGGCTACACCTTC
cdr3_aa: CASSRGAGVYGYTF
clone_size: .
cdr3_length: 14
v_call: TRBV11-3
d_call: .
j_call: TRBJ1-2

cdr3_nt: TGTGCCAGCAGCCCACAGGGGTCCTCCGGAAACACCATATATTTT
cdr3_aa: CASSPQGSSGNTIYF
clone_size: .
cdr3_length: 15
v_call: TRBV9
d_call: TRBD1
j_call: TRBJ1-3

cdr3_nt: TGTGCCAGCAGCCCGAGGGAGGGAATGAACACCGGGGAGCTGTTTTTT
cdr3_aa: CASSPREGMNTGELFF
clone_size: .
cdr3_length: 16
v_call: TRBV11-3
d_call: TRBD2
j_call: TRBJ2-2

cdr3_nt: TGTGCCAGTAGTTCCGGCGGAGGTGAGCAGTTCTTC
cdr3_aa: CASSSGGGEQFF
clone_size: .
cdr3_length: 12
v_call: TRBV19
d_call: .
j_call: TRBJ2-1